This T cell receptor beta chain was documented in a study of blood T cell repertoires in COVID-19. For the study at large: Collection of acute and convalescent COVID-19 samples took place in the United States, Italy and Spain. Sources were T cells, B-cell-depleted T cells, or PBMCs; the material itself was cDNA or gDNA.

The V end lost 5 bases, the J end lost 5 bases, and 12 bases lay between the germline ends. The CDR3 spans 14 residues. Germline lookup yields CDR1 MDHEN and CDR2 SYDVKM. This clone was detected once. TCRdb keeps only in-frame clones here, not all; method: immunoSEQ multiplex PCR. The table includes approximately 240,000 clones, about 80% detected once. The rearrangement joins TRBV28 to TRBJ2-2; no firm D call. Sequencing was performed on peripheral blood. The origin of this receptor is a woman under 40 who had recovered from COVID-19. Here the CDR3 reads CASSPGLRTGELFF. The CDR3 nucleotides read TGTGCCAGCAGTCCCGGATTGAGGACCGGGGAGCTGTTTTTT.